The entry below describes one TCR beta chain. Primers: 60 Vbeta forward and 13 Jbeta reverse. Sequencing was performed with immunoSEQ multiplex PCR; in TCRdb, only in-frame clones are kept and a portion is missing. Among 200,000 to 250,000 clones listed, roughly 80% were seen once. CDR1 and CDR2 from the germline V gene are SGHDT and YYEEEE. The length of the CDR3 is 15 residues. Trimming took off 0 bases at V and 5 bases at J, with 15 bases between the two ends. The entry originates in a study of cytomegalovirus exposure and HLA in healthy donors. At the level of the study: Unique TCR beta sequences numbering 120 million or so came from around 180 million T cells in an earlier analysis.

Sequencing input: PBMCs. The V gene is TRBV5-6, the J gene TRBJ2-7; D is uncertain. The clonotype originates from a man in his fifties in good health and CMV-seronegative. The CDR3 bases are TGTGCCAGCAGCTTGGGGCTTCCTTTCCCCCACGAGCAGTACTTC. Translation gives CASSLGLPFPHEQYF.